The present TCR beta chain was sequenced within a study of blood T cell repertoires in COVID-19. The wider study: Italy, Spain and the United States were the sources of the convalescent and acute COVID-19 samples.

The table came from immunoSEQ multiplex PCR; TCRdb's copy has only in-frame clones and leaves some out. The repertoire consists of about 59,000 clones, with around 90% occurring once and the leading ten covering 15% to 20%. This clone was seen only once. This TCR derives from a man older than 75 with acute or convalescent COVID-19. The specimen was peripheral blood.

CDR3 nucleotide sequence: TGTGCCAGCAGCCCCCCCGGGGACAGGGGAGTAAGCTATGGCTACACCTTC. The encoded protein is CASSPPGDRGVSYGYTF. The chain combines TRBV28 with TRBJ1-2; TRBD1 aligns across 10 bases. Germline CDR1 MDHEN, CDR2 SYDVKM. Trimming at V came to 6 bases and at J to 4 bases, leaving 14 bases not matched to a gene. The CDR3 consists of 17 residues.